The 23 T cell receptor beta chains below were found in one sample sequenced in a study of control samples from healthy donors and cancer patients. TCRdb's copy holds only in-frame clones and misses some; the assay was immunoSEQ multiplex PCR. The sample lists approximately 190,000 clones, over 80% occurring once. The sample consisted of blood. These receptors were collected from a man younger than 45 in good health.

The rearrangement joins TRBV19 to TRBJ2-7, with 7 bases fitting TRBD1. Trimming took 4 bases from V and 2 from J; bases not matched to a gene: 2. The CDR3 consists of 13 residues. Germline CDR1 is LNHDA and CDR2 is SQIVND (reference sequence). CDR3 DNA sequence: TGTGCCAGTAGTAACGGACAGGCCTACGAGCAGTACTTC. It is translated as CASSNGQAYEQYF.

V is TRBV6-5 and J is TRBJ1-1; no definite D call. The germline V gene encodes CDR1 MNHEY and CDR2 SVGAGI. V shed 6 bases and J shed 0 bases, with 5 bases lying between them. This CDR3 is 12 amino acids long. CDR3 amino acids: CASRSLNTEAFF. Written as DNA, the CDR3 is TGTGCCAGCAGGAGTCTGAACACTGAAGCTTTCTTT.

V is TRBV5-3 and J is TRBJ2-3; a possible D gene is TRBD1 (5 bases). TRBV5-3 is placed among ORFs of uncertain function. V was pared by 1 base and J by 4 bases, with 16 bases between. The CDR3 length is 16 residues. The CDR3 region has the DNA TGTGCCAGAAGCTTGTGTAGGGGCGAGTTTTCAGATACGCAGTATTTT. It specifies CARSLCRGEFSDTQYF.

The genes are TRBV5-6 and TRBJ2-7, with D unresolved. Germline loops: CDR1 SGHDT, CDR2 YYEEEE. The CDR3 is 13 amino acids. V was trimmed by 4 bases and J by 6 bases, leaving 14 bases between them. CDR3 loop: CASSPDPAGEQYF. CDR3 nucleotide sequence: TGTGCCAGCAGCCCGGACCCGGCCGGCGAGCAGTACTTC.

V and J are TRBV19 and TRBJ1-2, with TRBD1 as a possible D gene (6 bases). V lost 3 bases to trimming and J lost 4 bases, with 15 bases between them. Germline V gives CDR1 LNHDA, CDR2 SQIVND (reference sequence). CDR3 length: 15 residues. The CDR3 DNA sequence: TGTGCCAGTAGTATCGGTAGGGGACAACCCTATGGCTACACCTTC. This sequence encodes CASSIGRGQPYGYTF.

The chain carries TRBV6-1 and TRBJ2-1; 7 positions agree with TRBD2. The CDR3 length is 16 residues. V lost 2 bases to trimming and J lost 4 bases; unmatched junction nucleotides: 8. CDR1 MNHNS and CDR2 SASEGT come from the germline V gene. The chain's CDR3 is CASSETWGGTYNEQFF. The CDR3 DNA reads as TGTGCCAGCAGTGAAACCTGGGGGGGGACGTACAATGAGCAGTTCTTC.

The chain links TRBV2 to TRBJ2-5, with D possibly TRBD2 on 5 matching bases. CDR3 length: 17 residues. From germline, CDR1 is SNHLY and CDR2 FYNNEI. Trimming pared 4 bases from V and 0 bases from J, leaving 18 bases between. The CDR3 region has the DNA TGTGCCAGCAGTGCCTCTCCCTTAACGGGGTACCAAGAGACCCAGTACTTC. It encodes CASSASPLTGYQETQYF.

V and J are TRBV9 and TRBJ1-2, with TRBD1 matching over 11 bases. The CDR3 has 21 residues. The germline CDR1 and CDR2 sequences are SGDLS and YYNGEE. Unmatched junction bases numbered 28, after V lost 4 bases and J lost 8 bases. The CDR3 region has the DNA TGTGCCAGCAGCCCCCGCCCCTTTCGGAGGGGGACAGGGGGAAAGGTGGAAGGCTACACCTTC. This sequence encodes CASSPRPFRRGTGGKVEGYTF. Based on the CDR3 plus reference TRBV9 and TRBJ1-2, the full variable domain is DSGVTQTPKHLITATGQRVTLRCSPRSGDLSVYWYQQSLDQGLQFLIQYYNGEERAKGNILERFSAQQFPDLHSELNLSSLELGDSALYFCASSPRPFRRGTGGKVEGYTFGSGTRLTVV.

The rearrangement joins TRBV30 to TRBJ1-2; 9 bases fit TRBD1. The CDR3 is 13 amino acids. The J segment lost 6 bases and the V segment lost 3 bases, leaving 5 bases of the junction unmatched. Looked up from germline, CDR1 is GTSNPN and CDR2 is SVGIG (reference sequence). In nucleotides, the CDR3 is TGTGCCTGGAGCACACAGGGGGCTAATGGCTACACCTTC. This encodes CAWSTQGANGYTF.

The chain combines TRBV15 with TRBJ2-1; 7 nucleotides agree with TRBD1. Germline values: CDR1 LNHNV, CDR2 YYDKDF (reference sequence). The V gene end was trimmed by 3 bases and the J gene end by 5 bases; junction bases not matched to a gene: 7. The CDR3 consists of 15 residues. The CDR3 sequence: CATSSRGGSDNEQFF. In DNA form, the CDR3 reads TGTGCCACCAGCAGTAGAGGGGGCAGCGACAATGAGCAGTTCTTC.

V is TRBV19 and J is TRBJ2-1; D remains ambiguous. Germline V CDR1 and CDR2: LNHDA, SQIVND (reference sequence). The V end was cut by 3 bases, the J end by 7 bases, with 10 bases between. This CDR3 has 13 amino acids. For the CDR3, the DNA is TGTGCCAGTAGTATCGATTTGTGGAATGAGCAGTTCTTC. It encodes CASSIDLWNEQFF.

J is TRBJ1-1 and V is TRBV11-1; D unresolved. Trimming stripped 6 bases from V and 2 bases from J, with 7 bases between. Germline assignment: CDR1 SGHAT and CDR2 FQDESV (reference sequence). This CDR3 has 12 residues. The CDR3 is CASSTINTEAFF. As DNA, the CDR3 is TGTGCCAGCAGTACAATTAACACTGAAGCTTTCTTT.

The rearrangement joins TRBV2 to TRBJ1-5; no clear D. The CDR3 consists of 14 residues. Germline V gene data show CDR1 as SNHLY and CDR2 as FYNNEI. V lost 7 bases and J lost 1, with 11 bases in between. CDR3 protein: CASNALNSNQPQHF. The CDR3 DNA is TGTGCCAGCAACGCACTAAACAGCAATCAGCCCCAGCATTTT.

The chain carries TRBV29-1 and TRBJ1-1; D is undetermined. This CDR3 contains 11 residues. V lost 4 bases and J 1 base, leaving 4 bases between the germline ends. CDR1 is SQVTM, CDR2 ANQGSEA, per germline. This CDR3 is CSVASNTEAFF. CDR3 bases: TGCAGCGTTGCATCGAACACTGAAGCTTTCTTT.

V usage is TRBV20-1 and J usage is TRBJ2-7, with 7 bases lining up with TRBD2. CDR1 is DFQATT, CDR2 SNEGSKA, per germline (reference sequence). The CDR3 totals 16 residues. V gave up 3 bases and J gave up 0 bases; unmatched junction bases: 11. The CDR3 DNA is TGCAGTGCTAGTGGGGCGAGCGGGGTTAGCTCCTACGAGCAGTACTTC. It is translated as CSASGASGVSSYEQYF.

The V call is TRBV20-1, the J call TRBJ2-7; D not certain. Germline V gives CDR1 DFQATT, CDR2 SNEGSKA (reference sequence). V shed 5 bases and J shed 6 bases, with 8 bases lying between them. The CDR3 consists of 10 residues. CDR3 protein: CSAGYREQYF. In DNA form, the CDR3 reads TGCAGTGCTGGGTACCGCGAGCAGTACTTC.

This rearrangement joins TRBV2 to TRBJ1-3; D is unclear. Germline V CDR1 and CDR2: SNHLY, FYNNEI. V lost 6 bases and J lost 0, with 18 bases in between. This CDR3 contains 17 residues. The chain's CDR3 is CASRSAPGRHSGNTIYF. Written as DNA, the CDR3 is TGTGCCAGCAGATCCGCCCCCGGACGGCACTCTGGAAACACCATATATTTT.

V usage is TRBV7-9 and J usage is TRBJ2-7, with 7 nucleotides matching TRBD1. The CDR3 runs to 13 residues. The J segment lost 2 bases and the V segment lost 5 bases, leaving 3 bases of the junction unmatched. CDR1 is SEHNR, CDR2 FQNEAQ, per germline (reference sequence). CDR3 DNA: TGTGCCAGCAGCACGGGACAGACCTACGAGCAGTACTTC. Protein product: CASSTGQTYEQYF.

The chain joins TRBV6-5 to TRBJ2-7; 8 nucleotides agree with TRBD1. The CDR3 loop spans 14 amino acids. Unmatched junction bases numbered 7, after V lost 4 bases and J lost 5 bases. Germline V gene sequence: CDR1 MNHEY, CDR2 SVGAGI. The CDR3 is CASSWDRQQDEQYF. For the CDR3, the DNA is TGTGCCAGCAGTTGGGACAGGCAACAGGACGAGCAGTACTTC.

Details on this clone: A junction boundary mismatches the germline segment, possibly from a read error. The chain is built from TRBV7-2 and TRBJ2-3, with a weak D call TRBD2 (5 bases). Germline V gene data show CDR1 as SGHTA and CDR2 as FQGNSA. This CDR3 contains 12 residues. In nucleotides, the CDR3 is TGTGCCAGCAGCCTAGCCACAGATACGCAGTATTTT. It yields the protein CASSLATDTQYF.

The J gene is TRBJ1-1, the V gene TRBV13, with 11 positions matching TRBD1. The CDR3 extends over 17 amino acids. V lost 5 bases and J lost 3; bases outside the gene matches: 11. CDR1 is PRHDT, CDR2 FYEKMQ, per germline (reference sequence). CDR3 protein: CASSPRTGGSKDTEAFF. In nucleotides, the CDR3 is TGTGCCAGCAGCCCACGGACAGGGGGCTCTAAGGACACTGAAGCTTTCTTT.

This clone was counted once. This chain uses TRBV7-9 with TRBJ1-2, with 7 nucleotides matching TRBD1. Germline lookup yields CDR1 SEHNR and CDR2 FQNEAQ (reference sequence). The J segment lost 0 bases and the V segment lost 5 bases, leaving 6 bases of the junction unmatched. The CDR3 spans 15 residues. The chain's CDR3 is CASSTGTAANYGYTF. The CDR3 nucleotides read TGTGCCAGCAGCACCGGGACAGCTGCTAACTATGGCTACACCTTC.

V usage is TRBV10-3 and J usage is TRBJ1-2; no reliable D call. Looked up from germline, CDR1 is ENHRY and CDR2 is SYGVKD. This CDR3 is 13 amino acids long. V was clipped by 10 bases and J by 0 bases, with 12 bases between them. The CDR3 is CATEGRPNYGYTF. In DNA, the CDR3 is TGTGCCACCGAAGGACGGCCTAACTATGGCTACACCTTC.